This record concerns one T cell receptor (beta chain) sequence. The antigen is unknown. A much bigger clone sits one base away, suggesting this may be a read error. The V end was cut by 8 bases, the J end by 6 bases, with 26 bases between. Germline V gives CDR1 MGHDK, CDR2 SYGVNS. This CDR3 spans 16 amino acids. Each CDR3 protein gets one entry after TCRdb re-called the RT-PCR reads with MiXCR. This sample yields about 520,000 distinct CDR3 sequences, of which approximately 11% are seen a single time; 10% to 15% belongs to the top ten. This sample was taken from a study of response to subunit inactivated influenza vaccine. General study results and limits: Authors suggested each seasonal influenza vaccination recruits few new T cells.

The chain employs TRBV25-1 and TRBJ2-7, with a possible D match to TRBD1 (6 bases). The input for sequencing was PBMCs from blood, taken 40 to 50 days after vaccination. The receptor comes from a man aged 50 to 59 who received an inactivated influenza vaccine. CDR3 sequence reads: CASCGIISGRGGEQYF. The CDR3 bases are TGTGCCAGCTGTGGTATAATCTCGGGACGAGGGGGCGAGCAGTACTTC.